This T cell receptor (beta chain) was sequenced in a study of blood T cell repertoires in COVID-19. Study summary: Samples of COVID-19 (acute and convalescent) were obtained from the United States, Italy and Spain. Nucleic acid was either cDNA or gDNA, and it came from T cells, B-cell-depleted T cells, or PBMCs.

Per the study methods: Amplification of reference gene primers provided the estimated nucleated cell counts. The assay was immunoSEQ multiplex PCR, and TCRdb's table has in-frame clones only and misses some. Clonal size and the V and J genes are those of that table, whereas D and trimming came from the DNA. In the table there are about 80,000 clones, approximately 76% of which are singletons. CDR1 and CDR2 from the germline V gene are SGHAT and FQNNGV. CDR3 length: 16 amino acids. Trimming removed 5 bases from V and 5 bases from J; junction bases left unmatched: 12. The sequence was obtained from a man aged 65 to 85 with active or convalescent COVID-19. The V gene is TRBV11-2, the J gene TRBJ2-5; 9 bases are a match to TRBD2. Sequencing was performed on peripheral blood. The CDR3 coding sequence is TGTGCCAGCAGCCCCAGGGTAGCGGGGGTCTGGGAGACCCAGTACTTC. It codes for CASSPRVAGVWETQYF.